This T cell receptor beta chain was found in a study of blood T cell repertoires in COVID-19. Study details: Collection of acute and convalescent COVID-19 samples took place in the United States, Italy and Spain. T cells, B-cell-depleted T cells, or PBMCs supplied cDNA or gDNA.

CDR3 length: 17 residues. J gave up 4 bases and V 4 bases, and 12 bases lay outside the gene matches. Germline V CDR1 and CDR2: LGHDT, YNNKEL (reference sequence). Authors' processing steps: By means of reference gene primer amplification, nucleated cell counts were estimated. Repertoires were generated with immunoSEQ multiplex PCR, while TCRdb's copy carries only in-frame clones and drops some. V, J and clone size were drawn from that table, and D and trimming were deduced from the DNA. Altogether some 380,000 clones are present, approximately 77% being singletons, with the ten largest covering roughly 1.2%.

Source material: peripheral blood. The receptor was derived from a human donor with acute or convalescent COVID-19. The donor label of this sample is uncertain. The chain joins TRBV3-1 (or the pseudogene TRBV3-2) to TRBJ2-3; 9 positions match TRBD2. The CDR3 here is CASSRSNIAGVADTQYF. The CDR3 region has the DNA TGTGCCAGCAGCCGAAGTAATATAGCGGGAGTCGCAGATACGCAGTATTTT.